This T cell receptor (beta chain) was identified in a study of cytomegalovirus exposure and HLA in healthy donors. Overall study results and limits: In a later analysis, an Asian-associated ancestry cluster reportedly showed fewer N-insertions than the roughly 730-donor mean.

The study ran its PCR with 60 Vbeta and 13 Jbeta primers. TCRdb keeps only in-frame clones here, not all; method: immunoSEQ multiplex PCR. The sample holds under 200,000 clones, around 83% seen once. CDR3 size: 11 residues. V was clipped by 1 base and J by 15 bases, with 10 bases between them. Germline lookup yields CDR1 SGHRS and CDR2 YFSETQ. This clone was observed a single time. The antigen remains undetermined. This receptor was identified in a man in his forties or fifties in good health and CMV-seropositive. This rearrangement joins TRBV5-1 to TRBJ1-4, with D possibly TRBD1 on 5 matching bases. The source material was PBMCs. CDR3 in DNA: TGCGCCAGCAGCTTGAGTTCGGGGGTGTTTTTT. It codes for CASSLSSGVFF.